The following is a T cell receptor beta chain sequence with its context. Its antigen is not known. What was sequenced were expressed TCRB transcripts, since all of the isolated RNA had been reverse transcribed. The protocol was immunoSEQ multiplex PCR, while the TCRdb copy is restricted to in-frame clones and leaves out a portion. Of about 340,000 clones in the sample, 9.3% are singletons; the top ten hold 0.9% to 1.1%. This record belongs to a study of beta chain features in type 1 diabetes. Study-level findings and limits: When Type 1 diabetes patients were examined, their TCRB CDR3s proved moderately but significantly shorter in all four CD4+ subsets. A greater similarity of naive, central memory and Treg TCRB repertoires was seen among patients than among healthy donors.

The CDR3 totals 18 residues. The V end lost 0 bases, the J end lost 0 bases, and 12 bases lay between the germline ends. Germline V gene sequence: CDR1 LGHNA, CDR2 YSLEER. The sample comprised central memory CD4+ T cells from blood. This clonotype originated in a man aged 30-40 years with type 1 diabetes. V is TRBV4-3 and J is TRBJ2-6; D possibly corresponds to TRBD2 (5 bases). CDR3 nucleotides: TGCGCCAGCAGCCAAGATGGGCCCGCGGGCTCTGGGGCCAACGTCCTGACTTTC. Encoded protein: CASSQDGPAGSGANVLTF.